Included here is one T cell receptor (beta chain) sequence, with context. Its antigen is still unknown. Within the sample, other DNA sequences also encode this same CDR3. Treatment in this sample: roughly 18 received Ad26.COV2.S at low or high dose, single or two shots; about 5 received placebo; per-sample allocation not given. Sampling was done on day 63 after the first vaccine or placebo injection. CDR3 size: 11 residues. The V end was cut by 1 base, the J end by 7 bases, with 5 bases between. The germline gives CDR1 SGHTA, CDR2 FQGNSA. The data were obtained in a study of Ad26.COV2.S vaccination and SARS-CoV-2 variants. Sequenced by immunoSEQ multiplex PCR; TCRdb stores in-frame clones only, minus some. The sample shows hundreds of thousands of clones, roughly 90% of them seen only once. Study-level findings and limits: The study found higher spike-specific TCR breadth in vaccine than placebo recipients.

The receptor comes from a person aged 18-60 years who received the Ad26.COV2.S COVID-19 vaccine or a placebo. The chain uses TRBV7-2 and TRBJ2-7, with unresolved D. The source was peripheral blood, collected in a trial of Ad26.COV2.S vaccine versus placebo. As DNA, the CDR3 is TGTGCCAGCAGCTTAGGGATAGAGCAGTACTTC. Translating it yields CASSLGIEQYF.